This T cell receptor (beta chain) was obtained from a study of blood T cell repertoires in COVID-19. Study summary: The United States, Italy and Spain supplied acute and convalescent COVID-19 samples. PBMCs, B-cell-depleted T cells, or T cells provided the cDNA or gDNA that made up the material.

The CDR3 is 15 amino acids. From germline, CDR1 is SNHLY and CDR2 FYNNEI. J gave up 3 bases and V 3 bases, and 7 bases lay outside the gene matches. In the original analysis: The assay estimated nucleated cells by amplifying reference gene primers. TCRdb's table, derived via immunoSEQ multiplex PCR, lists solely in-frame clones and lacks some. V, J and clone size were drawn from that table, and D and trimming were deduced from the DNA. Of about 75,000 clones detected, approximately 88% appear once; the ten largest clones hold around 40%. This clone came up a few times. The chain combines TRBV2 with TRBJ2-7; the match to TRBD1 covers 8 bases. This sequence was found in a human donor in a cohort sampled during active COVID-19. The sequencing sample was made of peripheral blood. CDR3 nucleotide sequence: TGTGCCAGCAGTGATGGACAGGGATCGGGCTACGAGCAGTACTTC. Translating gives CASSDGQGSGYEQYF.